Listed here are 23 T cell receptor beta chains from one sample, sequenced in a study of shared clonotypes between healthy human individuals. The repertoire was sequenced with immunoSEQ multiplex PCR; TCRdb's copy has only in-frame clones and lacks some. Of approximately 2,000,000 clones in the sample, approximately 90% were seen once. The sample taken for sequencing was naive CD4+ T cells from PBMCs. Subset reported: CD45RA+ positively selected. The receptors come from a man aged 18 to 30 in good health. Some clones in this sample may be carry-over from other donors' samples.

The rearrangement uses TRBV4-2 and TRBJ2-1; 11 bases match TRBD2. J gave up 8 bases and V 4 bases, and 13 bases lay outside the gene matches. CDR1 and CDR2 (germline): LGHNA, YNFKEQ. The CDR3 sequence is 17 residues long. CDR3 in amino acids: CASSRQFLAGGQDEQFF. CDR3 bases: TGTGCCAGCAGCCGTCAATTCTTAGCGGGAGGGCAGGATGAGCAGTTCTTC.

The gene calls are TRBV5-4 and TRBJ2-1; possible D gene TRBD2, 6 bases. This CDR3 spans 14 amino acids. Germline CDR1 SGHNT, CDR2 YYREEE (reference sequence). Trimming stripped 2 bases from V and 10 bases from J, with 16 bases between. CDR3 region: CASSFPTGVGEQFF. CDR3 bases: TGTGCCAGCAGCTTTCCAACGGGAGTAGGGGAGCAGTTCTTC. The full variable domain, in which reference TRBV5-4 and TRBJ2-1 provide the parts outside the CDR3, is ETGVTQSPTHLIKTRGQQVTLRCSSQSGHNTVSWYQQALGQGPQFIFQYYREEENGRGNFPPRFSGLQFPNYSSELNVNALELDDSALYLCASSFPTGVGEQFFGPGTRLTVL.

This chain uses TRBV7-8 with TRBJ1-3; maybe TRBD1 (5 bases). CDR1 is SGHVS and CDR2 is FQNEAQ in the germline V gene. V dropped 5 bases and J dropped 3 bases, with 17 bases sitting between them. The length of the CDR3 is 16 residues. The CDR3 is CASSRVGGNYGNTIYF. CDR3 DNA: TGTGCCAGCAGCCGCGTTGGGGGGAATTATGGAAACACCATATATTTT.

With regard to this clone: The sample holds other DNA sequences that translate to the same CDR3. This chain links TRBV29-1 with TRBJ2-3; D gene ambiguous. Trimming pared 3 bases from V and 1 base from J, leaving 5 bases between. The CDR3 is made up of 12 amino acids. CDR1 is SQVTM and CDR2 is ANQGSEA in the germline V gene. The CDR3 DNA is TGCAGCGTTGACGAGGGCACAGATACGCAGTATTTT. Translating it yields CSVDEGTDTQYF.

The chain has TRBV9 and TRBJ2-5; D call uncertain. The CDR3 contains 16 residues. CDR1 is SGDLS and CDR2 is YYNGEE in the germline V gene. V lost 0 bases, J lost 2 bases, and 14 bases lay in between. CDR3 loop: CASSVGPNPGQETQYF. DNA for the CDR3: TGTGCCAGCAGCGTAGGGCCGAACCCAGGACAAGAGACCCAGTACTTC.

The chain uses TRBV18 and TRBJ1-1; TRBD1 matches at 8 bases. The CDR3 runs to 15 residues. J gave up 2 bases and V 6 bases, and 8 bases lay outside the gene matches. From germline, CDR1 is KGHSH and CDR2 LQKENI. This CDR3 reads CASSPFGQGNTEAFF. CDR3 in DNA: TGTGCCAGCTCGCCATTCGGACAGGGAAACACTGAAGCTTTCTTT.

CDR3 region: CASSLMDAGETSTDTQYF. DNA for the CDR3: TGCGCCAGCAGCTTGATGGACGCGGGAGAAACCAGCACAGATACGCAGTATTTT. The genes are TRBV5-1 and TRBJ2-3, with 7 bases that match TRBD2. This CDR3 has 18 amino acids. Germline-derived CDR1 and CDR2 are SGHRS and YFSETQ. V was pared by 1 base and J by 0 bases, with 11 bases of the junction left unmatched.

The chain carries TRBV28 and TRBJ2-7; 10 positions agree with TRBD2. Germline V gives CDR1 MDHEN, CDR2 SYDVKM. CDR3 length: 16 residues. The V segment lost 4 bases and the J segment 0 bases; nucleotides outside the gene matches: 6. The CDR3 protein is CASSSLSGGVSYEQYF. CDR3 nucleotides: TGTGCCAGCAGTTCCTTAAGCGGGGGGGTCTCCTACGAGCAGTACTTC.

The chain employs TRBV2 and TRBJ2-2; 7 bases fit TRBD1. This CDR3 has 15 residues. Germline loops: CDR1 SNHLY, CDR2 FYNNEI. Germline trimming cut 7 bases from V and 5 bases from J; bases unmatched to any gene: 10. This chain's CDR3 is CASKSGQPTTGELFF. In DNA form, the CDR3 reads TGTGCCAGCAAATCGGGACAGCCGACTACCGGGGAGCTGTTTTTT.

The rearrangement links TRBV7-2 to TRBJ2-5, with a possible D match to TRBD1 (5 bases). V lost 1 base, J lost 1 base, and 10 bases lay in between. CDR1 is SGHTA and CDR2 is FQGNSA in the germline V gene. This CDR3 comprises 15 residues. CDR3 sequence reads: CASSLDGRAQETQYF. In DNA, the CDR3 is TGTGCCAGCAGCTTAGACGGCAGGGCCCAAGAGACCCAGTACTTC.

A few counts support this clone. V and J are TRBV29-1 and TRBJ1-5; no firm D call. Germline V gene data show CDR1 as SQVTM and CDR2 as ANQGSEA. The CDR3 sequence is 13 residues long. V was cut by 4 bases and J by 4 bases, with 11 bases left in between. CDR3 loop: CSVGRGENQPQHF. CDR3 nucleotide sequence: TGCAGCGTTGGACGTGGGGAGAATCAGCCCCAGCATTTT.

This clone was counted once. The rearrangement links TRBV6-5 to TRBJ1-1, with a possible D match to TRBD1 (5 bases). The CDR3 length is 13 residues. Germline-derived CDR1 and CDR2 are MNHEY and SVGAGI. V was cut by 2 bases and J by 4 bases, with 8 bases left in between. The CDR3 spells CASSYGAATEAFF. CDR3 in DNA: TGTGCCAGCAGTTACGGGGCAGCCACTGAAGCTTTCTTT.

V usage is TRBV6-1 and J usage is TRBJ2-1; possibly TRBD2 for D (5 bases). V shed 2 bases and J shed 4 bases, with 15 bases lying between them. Germline V gene data show CDR1 as MNHNS and CDR2 as SASEGT. The CDR3 is made up of 16 amino acids. The CDR3 protein is CASSEPGSGGYNEQFF. CDR3 DNA sequence: TGTGCCAGCAGTGAACCGGGCAGCGGAGGTTACAATGAGCAGTTCTTC.

The chain uses TRBV21-1 and TRBJ1-5. TRBV21-1 is a pseudogene locus. This CDR3 has 22 residues. The CDR3 DNA reads TGTGCCAGCAGCACTAGGATTGGAGGGAGTCTCCGGCTCGTGGTTCTCAATCAGCCCCAGCATTTT. Protein: CASSTRIGGSLRLVVLNQPQHF.

This clone came up a few times. This CDR3 reads CASSEGIRQGYQPQHF. As DNA, the CDR3 is TGTGCCAGCAGTGAAGGAATACGACAGGGCTATCAGCCCCAGCATTTT. This sequence joins TRBV6-1 and TRBJ1-5; 7 nucleotides agree with TRBD1. Germline V gene lookup returns CDR1 MNHNS and CDR2 SASEGT. With V trimmed by 1 base and J by 5 bases, 8 bases remained unmatched. The CDR3 totals 16 residues.

This rearrangement joins TRBV9 to TRBJ2-3, with 15 positions matching TRBD2. The V segment lost 0 bases and the J segment 5 bases; nucleotides outside the gene matches: 10. CDR1 and CDR2 (germline): SGDLS, YYNGEE. The CDR3 runs to 19 residues. The CDR3, as DNA: TGTGCCAGCAGCGTAGCTATGGGACTAGCGGGAGGTTTGGAAGATACGCAGTATTTT. Its translation: CASSVAMGLAGGLEDTQYF.

This clone showed up just once. This sequence joins TRBV7-8 and TRBJ1-5; D is perhaps TRBD1 (6 bases). The V end was cut by 5 bases, the J end by 6 bases, with 11 bases between. Germline CDR1 SGHVS, CDR2 FQNEAQ. The CDR3 consists of 13 residues. This CDR3 is CASSGTGLQPQHF. The CDR3 region has the DNA TGTGCCAGCAGCGGCACAGGGCTTCAGCCCCAGCATTTT.

A few counts support this clone. V usage is TRBV28 and J usage is TRBJ1-5; D possibly corresponds to TRBD1 (5 bases). This CDR3 contains 14 residues. From germline, CDR1 is MDHEN and CDR2 SYDVKM. With 4 bases removed from V and 1 base from J, the gap between germline ends came to 8 bases. The DNA for the CDR3 is TGTGCCAGCAGTTATTGGGGGAGCAATCAGCCCCAGCATTTT. Amino acid sequence: CASSYWGSNQPQHF.

The chain uses TRBV4-1 and TRBJ2-5; no firm D call. V lost 0 bases, J lost 5 bases, and 13 bases lay in between. The CDR3 loop spans 15 amino acids. From germline, CDR1 is MGHRA and CDR2 YSYEKL. In DNA form, the CDR3 reads TGCGCCAGCAGCCAAGAAGGCGCACTGCAGGAGACCCAGTACTTC. Its protein is CASSQEGALQETQYF.

V and J are TRBV5-8 and TRBJ1-2; D may be TRBD1 (6 bases). V shed 4 bases and J shed 5 bases, with 12 bases lying between them. This CDR3 has 13 amino acids. From germline, CDR1 is SGHTS and CDR2 YDEGEE. The chain's CDR3 is CASSRSGAYGYTF. In DNA form, the CDR3 reads TGTGCCAGCAGCCGGTCAGGGGCTTATGGCTACACCTTC.

The chain is built from TRBV6-5 and TRBJ1-2, with a possible D match to TRBD1 (5 bases). The CDR3 length is 14 residues. V lost 7 bases to trimming and J lost 7 bases, with 19 bases between them. Germline assignment: CDR1 MNHEY and CDR2 SVGAGI. DNA for the CDR3: TGTGCCAGCACAGGGAGCCAGTCTCCCGCTGGCTACACCTTC. Translating it yields CASTGSQSPAGYTF.

The chain couples TRBV6-1 to TRBJ2-7, with D perhaps TRBD1 or TRBD2 (5 bases each). V lost 7 bases to trimming and J lost 4 bases, with 17 bases between them. This CDR3 region has 14 residues. Germline CDR1 and CDR2: MNHNS and SASEGT. The DNA of the CDR3 is TGTGCCAGCAATCGACCGGGACGGTTATACGAGCAGTACTTC. Amino acids: CASNRPGRLYEQYF.

This clone was counted between two and nine times. The DNA of the CDR3 is TGTGCCAGCAGCGTAGCGGGCAGGGAGGGAGGCTACACCTTC. Protein product: CASSVAGREGGYTF. The V call is TRBV9, the J call TRBJ1-2, with D perhaps matching TRBD1 (5 bases). V gave up 0 bases and J gave up 8 bases, with 14 bases separating them. Per germline, CDR1 SGDLS and CDR2 YYNGEE. The CDR3 sequence is 14 residues long.